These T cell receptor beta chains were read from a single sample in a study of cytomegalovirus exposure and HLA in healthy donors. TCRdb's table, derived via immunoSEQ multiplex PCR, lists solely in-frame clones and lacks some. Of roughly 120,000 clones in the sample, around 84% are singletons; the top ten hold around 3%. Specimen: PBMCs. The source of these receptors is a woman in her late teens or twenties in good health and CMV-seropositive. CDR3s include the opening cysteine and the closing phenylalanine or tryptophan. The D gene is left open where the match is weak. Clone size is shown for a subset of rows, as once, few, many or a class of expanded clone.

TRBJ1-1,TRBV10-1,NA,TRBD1,TGCGCCAGCAGTGAGGGTGGACAGGGGCCCACTGAAGCTTTCTTT,CASSEGGQGPTEAFF
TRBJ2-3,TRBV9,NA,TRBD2,TGTGCCAGCAGCGCCGCGGGGGGCGGGGCAGATACGCAGTATTTT,CASSAAGGGADTQYF
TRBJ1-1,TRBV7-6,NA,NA,TGTGCCAGCTCCCAGGGAAAAACTGAAGCTTTCTTT,CASSQGKTEAFF
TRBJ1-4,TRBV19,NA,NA,TGTGCCAGTAGTATCGTGGCAGGGGAGGAAAAACTGTTTTTT,CASSIVAGEEKLFF
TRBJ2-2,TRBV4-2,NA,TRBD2,TGTGCCAGCAGCCAAGTTCCACTAGCGGGAACCGGGGAGCTGTTTTTT,CASSQVPLAGTGELFF
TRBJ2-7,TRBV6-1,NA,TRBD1,TGTGCCAGCAGTGCATTGACAGGGACCTACGAGCAGTACTTC,CASSALTGTYEQYF
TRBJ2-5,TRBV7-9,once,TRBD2,TGTGCCAGCAGCTTTGCCCTGCGGGGGGGAGAAGAGACCCAGTACTTC,CASSFALRGGEETQYF
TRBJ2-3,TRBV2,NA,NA,TGTGCCAGCAGTTCGACGGGGGTGACAGATACGCAGTATTTT,CASSSTGVTDTQYF
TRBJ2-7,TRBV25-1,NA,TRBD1,TGTGCCAGCAGTGAAGCTCAGGGGGCTAGGTACGAGCAGTACTTC,CASSEAQGARYEQYF
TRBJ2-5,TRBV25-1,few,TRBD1,TGTGCCAGCAGTGATGCTGGGGGGTGGGACAGGGGGCGGGAGACCCAGTACTTC,CASSDAGGWDRGRETQYF
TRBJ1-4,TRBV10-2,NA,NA,TGCGCCAGCAGTGAGGAGCTAGGCAAGCTGTTTTTT,CASSEELGKLFF
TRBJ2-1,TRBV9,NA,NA,TGTGCCAGCAGCGTAGCGTCTCAGGCCTACTACAATGAGCAGTTCTTC,CASSVASQAYYNEQFF
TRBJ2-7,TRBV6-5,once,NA,TGTGCCAGCAGTTACTCGTTCTCGGCCTACGAGCAGTACTTC,CASSYSFSAYEQYF
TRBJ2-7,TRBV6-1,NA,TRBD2,TGTGCCAGCAGCCTAGCGGTGTCCTACGAGCAGTACTTC,CASSLAVSYEQYF
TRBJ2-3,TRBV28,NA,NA,TGTGCCAGCAGTTTATTGCGGGGCGGGCTCACAGATACGCAGTATTTT,CASSLLRGGLTDTQYF
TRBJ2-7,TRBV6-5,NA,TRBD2,TGTGCCAGCAGCCTTGTCGGGGGAGGGGTCGGCGAGCAGTACTTC,CASSLVGGGVGEQYF
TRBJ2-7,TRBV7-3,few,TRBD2,TGTGCCAGCAGCTTAACAGCTGGGAGGGGTGCCTACGAGCAGTACTTC,CASSLTAGRGAYEQYF
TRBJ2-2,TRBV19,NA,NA,TGTGCCAGTAGTATAGGGGGCACGAACACCGGGGAGCTGTTTTTT,CASSIGGTNTGELFF